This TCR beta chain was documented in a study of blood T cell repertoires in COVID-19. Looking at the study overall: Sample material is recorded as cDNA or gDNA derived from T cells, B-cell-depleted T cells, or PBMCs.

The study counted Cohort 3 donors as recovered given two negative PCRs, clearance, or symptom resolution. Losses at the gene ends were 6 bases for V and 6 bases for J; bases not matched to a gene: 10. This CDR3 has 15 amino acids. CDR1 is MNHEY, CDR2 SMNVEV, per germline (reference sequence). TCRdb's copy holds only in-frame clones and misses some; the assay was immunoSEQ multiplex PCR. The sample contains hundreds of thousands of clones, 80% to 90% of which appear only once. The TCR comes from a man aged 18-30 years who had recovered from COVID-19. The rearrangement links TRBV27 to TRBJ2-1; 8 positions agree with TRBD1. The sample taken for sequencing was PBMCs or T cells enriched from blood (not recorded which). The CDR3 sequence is CASRATGVGFNEQFF. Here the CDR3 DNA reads TGTGCCAGCAGAGCGACAGGGGTAGGTTTCAATGAGCAGTTCTTC.